The source of this T cell receptor (beta chain) is a study of blood T cell repertoires in COVID-19. This clone was seen more than once but under ten times. Data came from immunoSEQ multiplex PCR; TCRdb stores just in-frame clones and leaves some out. The sample gives around 230,000 clones, over 70% of which show up once; about 8% is in the top ten. The germline V and J ends were trimmed by 4 bases and 2 bases, with 12 bases remaining between them. The CDR3 has 15 amino acids. The germline gives CDR1 MNHEY, CDR2 SMNVEV (reference sequence). This clonotype originated in a woman aged 80 or older with acute or convalescent COVID-19. Sequenced: peripheral blood. The rearrangement uses TRBV27 and TRBJ1-3; a weak D match, TRBD1 (6 bases). CDR3 sequence reads: CASSSMDSTGNTIYF. The CDR3 DNA reads as TGTGCCAGCAGTTCCATGGACAGTACTGGAAACACCATATATTTT.